The rows below give T cell receptor beta chains drawn from one sample of a study of T cell responses to AZD1222 COVID-19 vaccine. Profiling relied on immunoSEQ multiplex PCR, and the TCRdb table lists in-frame clones only, not all of them. This table has 100,000 to 150,000 clones, about nine tenths appearing once. The source was peripheral blood, collected on day 0 of AZD1222 vaccination. The receptors were sampled from an adult in good health. The CDR3 runs from the conserved cysteine through the conserved F or W. Each record gives: V gene, D gene, CDR3 protein. The D gene is left open where the match is weak.

TRBV6-5	NA	CASRALTDTQYF
TRBV5-6	TRBD1	CASSSGQGNQPQHF
TRBV29-1	NA	CSVLAKNIQYF
TRBV6-2/TRBV6-3	NA	CASSYSRGTEAFF
TRBV27	TRBD2	CASSRPGLAHEQYF
TRBV15	NA	CATSRVEGNTEAFF
TRBV29-1	NA	CSVESGNTIYF
TRBV7-9	NA	CASSPPHIF
TRBV5-4	NA	CASSGVADTQYF
TRBV9	NA	CASSVGSTSETQYF
TRBV6-2/TRBV6-3	NA	CASSYSTGAGSSYNEQFF
TRBV11-2	NA	CASSATLAGYTF
TRBV19	NA	CASSPTPGYEQYF
TRBV9	NA	CASSVSGGELFF
TRBV6-1	NA	CASSEGQNTEAFF
TRBV19	NA	CASSSLGEQFF
TRBV30	TRBD1	CAWGTGADTQYF
TRBV5-1	TRBD2	CASSSLAGPTDTQYF
TRBV6-5	TRBD1	CASGTGGVETQYF
TRBV28	TRBD2	CASSWTGGRDEQFF
TRBV4-3	NA	CASSQGVSAEAFF
TRBV28	TRBD2	CASSLAGGGETQYF
TRBV10-1	NA	CASSVGASTDTQYF
TRBV9	NA	CASSEGNYGYTF
TRBV5-6	NA	CASSLEGFGEQFF
TRBV29-1	NA	CSVSWQGRSYEQYF
TRBV5-6	NA	CASSPVIGVGEKLFF
TRBV2	NA	CASSEEGDQPQHF
TRBV12-3/TRBV12-4	NA	CASSLELYGYTF
TRBV28	TRBD1	CASSARTGGEIEKLFF
TRBV5-5	TRBD1	CASSVGHIGQGYETQYF
TRBV7-2	TRBD2	CASSLGGGISYEQYF
TRBV5-1	TRBD1	CASSPTGAGNTIYF
TRBV5-1	NA	CASSLVGGSNTEAFF
TRBV7-9	NA	CASSFDTNFGGEKLFF
TRBV19	TRBD1	CASSRQGAGGYTF
TRBV30	NA	CAWSVRRDTGELFF
TRBV9	NA	CASSSNDGPGSPLHF
TRBV7-9	NA	CASSALRDAEAFF
TRBV4-1	NA	CASSPGLGGYEQYF
TRBV28	NA	CASSFGEGLSYGYTF
TRBV4-2	TRBD1	CASSQGAGGQHYGYTF
TRBV28	TRBD1	CASSSPGTGAKNIQYF